The clone carrying this T cell receptor (beta chain) was observed at least ten times. Antigen: not known. This sample is drawn from a study of metastatic and nonmetastatic thyroid tumors. Turning to the study itself: Thyroid patients, malignant and benign, had repertoires compared across blood and tumor or nodule tissue. Findings and limits, study-wide: It was reportedly found that TCR beta diversity was significantly higher in malignant thyroid tumors than in benign nodules, a difference seen in both blood and tumor samples.

As originally analysed: The study took CDR3 differences across clinicopathological groups and made a distant-metastasis classifier for papillary thyroid cancer from them. TCRdb re-called clones from the PCR reads using MiXCR. TCRdb's processing, not the study's, gives the V and J calls here. Among 25,000 or so clones listed, around a sixth were seen once. CDR1 is LGHDT, CDR2 YNNKEL, per germline (reference sequence). V shed 1 base, J shed 4 bases, and the junction held 5 bases outside the gene matches. This CDR3 comprises 15 residues. Patients had received no treatment of any kind before thyroid surgery.

The clonotype comes from a male donor with papillary thyroid cancer or a benign thyroid nodule (not recorded which). Some clones in this sample may be carry-over from other donors' samples. The sequencing input was blood. The chain is built from TRBV3-1 and TRBJ2-5; 8 bases are shared with TRBD2. In nucleotides, the CDR3 is TGTGCCAGCAGCCAAGTCCCCCTAGCGGGAGAGACCCAGTACTTC. It encodes CASSQVPLAGETQYF.